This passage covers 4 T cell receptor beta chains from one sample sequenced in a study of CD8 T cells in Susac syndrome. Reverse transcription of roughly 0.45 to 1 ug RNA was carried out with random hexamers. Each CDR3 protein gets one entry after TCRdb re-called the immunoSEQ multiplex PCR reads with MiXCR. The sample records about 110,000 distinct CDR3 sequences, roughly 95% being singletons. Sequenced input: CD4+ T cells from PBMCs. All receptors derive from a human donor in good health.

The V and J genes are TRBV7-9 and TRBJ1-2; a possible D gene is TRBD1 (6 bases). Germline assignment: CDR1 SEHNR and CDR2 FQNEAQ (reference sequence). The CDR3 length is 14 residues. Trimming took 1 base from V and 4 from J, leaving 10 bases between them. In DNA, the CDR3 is TGTGCCAGCAGCTTAGAATTGACAGGCTATGGCTACACCTTC. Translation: CASSLELTGYGYTF.

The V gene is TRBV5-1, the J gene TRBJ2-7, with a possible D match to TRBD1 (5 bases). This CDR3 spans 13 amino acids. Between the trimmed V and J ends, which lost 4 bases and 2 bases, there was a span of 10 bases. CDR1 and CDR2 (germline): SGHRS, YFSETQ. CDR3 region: CASSPWGAYEQYF. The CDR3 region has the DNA TGCGCCAGCAGCCCCTGGGGCGCCTACGAGCAGTACTTC. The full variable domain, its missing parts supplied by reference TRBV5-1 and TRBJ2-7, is KAGVTQTPRYLIKTRGQQVTLSCSPISGHRSVSWYQQTPGQGLQFLFEYFSETQRNKGNFPGRFSGRQFSNSRSEMNVSTLELGDSALYLCASSPWGAYEQYFGPGTRLTVT.

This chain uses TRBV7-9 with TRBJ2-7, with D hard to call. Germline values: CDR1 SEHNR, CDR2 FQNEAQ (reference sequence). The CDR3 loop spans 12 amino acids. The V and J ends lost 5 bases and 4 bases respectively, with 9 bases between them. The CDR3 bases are TGTGCCAGCAGCCTATCGTGGTACGAGCAGTACTTC. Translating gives CASSLSWYEQYF. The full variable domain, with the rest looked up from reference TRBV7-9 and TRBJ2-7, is DTGVSQNPRHKITKRGQNVTFRCDPISEHNRLYWYRQTLGQGPEFLTYFQNEAQLEKSRLLSDRFSAERPKGSFSTLEIQRTEQGDSAMYLCASSLSWYEQYFGPGTRLTVT.

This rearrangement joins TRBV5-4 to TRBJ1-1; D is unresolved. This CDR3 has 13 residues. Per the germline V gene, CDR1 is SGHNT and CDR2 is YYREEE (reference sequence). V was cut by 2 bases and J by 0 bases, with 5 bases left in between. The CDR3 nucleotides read TGTGCCAGCAGCTTCGCGGTGAACACTGAAGCTTTCTTT. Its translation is CASSFAVNTEAFF.